The 14 T cell receptor beta chains below all came from one sample that was sequenced in a study of cytomegalovirus exposure and HLA in healthy donors. Using immunoSEQ multiplex PCR, the repertoire was profiled, and TCRdb retains in-frame clones only, with some absent. The table lists 220,000 or so clones, approximately 88% of them singletons, with over 13% in the top ten. The sample comprised PBMCs. Receptors were obtained from a woman aged 30 to 39 in good health and CMV-seropositive.

The chain carries TRBV29-1 and TRBJ1-4, with D possibly TRBD1 on 6 matching bases. There are 13 residues in the CDR3. Trimming left V 7 bases short and J 10 bases short, with 19 bases between. The germline gives CDR1 SQVTM, CDR2 ANQGSEA. CDR3 in DNA: TGCAGCGATGAGGAGTACAGGGAGGGAAAACTGTTTTTT. Protein: CSDEEYREGKLFF. Complete variable domain (other parts from reference TRBV29-1 and TRBJ1-4): SAVISQKPSRDICQRGTSLTIQCQVDSQVTMMFWYRQQPGQSLTLIATANQGSEATYESGFVIDKFPISRPNLTFSTLTVSNMSPEDSSIYLCSDEEYREGKLFFGSGTQLSVL.

This chain connects TRBV9 to TRBJ1-3; D is ambiguous. The CDR3 is 16 residues long. The germline V gene encodes CDR1 SGDLS and CDR2 YYNGEE. V was pared by 1 base and J by 1 base, with 12 bases between. The CDR3 here is CASSVRESLSGNTIYF. DNA of the CDR3: TGTGCCAGCAGCGTAAGGGAATCTCTTTCTGGAAACACCATATATTTT.

This clone was observed at least ten times. The genes are TRBV9 and TRBJ2-1; 12 bases align to TRBD1. The germline gives CDR1 SGDLS, CDR2 YYNGEE. V shed 0 bases and J 9 bases; nucleotides not matched to a gene: 10. This CDR3 is 17 amino acids long. The CDR3, as DNA: TGTGCCAGCAGCGTAGTCCCGGGAGGGACAGGGGGCGGTGAGCAGTTCTTC. Protein: CASSVVPGGTGGGEQFF.

The J gene is TRBJ1-5, the V gene TRBV29-1, with D possibly matching TRBD1 (5 bases). The V gene's germline CDR1 is SQVTM and CDR2 ANQGSEA. Trimming took off 6 bases at V and 6 bases at J, with 15 bases between the two ends. The CDR3 contains 13 residues. Written as DNA, the CDR3 is TGCAGCGTAGGAGGGTTCGGGGGTCAGCCCCAGCATTTT. Translating gives CSVGGFGGQPQHF.

The chain is built from TRBV5-1 and TRBJ2-1, with no clear D. Trimming stripped 0 bases from V and 8 bases from J, with 9 bases between. Germline CDR1 and CDR2: SGHRS and YFSETQ. This CDR3 has 13 residues. The CDR3, as DNA: TGCGCCAGCAGCTTGGAATTCGTCGATGAGCAGTTCTTC. This translates into CASSLEFVDEQFF.

This clone has just one count. The chain links TRBV28 to TRBJ2-7, with 8 bases aligning to TRBD2. With V trimmed by 5 bases and J by 4 bases, 7 bases remained unmatched. The CDR3 runs to 14 residues. Germline V gives CDR1 MDHEN, CDR2 SYDVKM. The DNA for the CDR3 is TGTGCCAGCAGTCCCAGAGCGGGAGCTTACGAGCAGTACTTC. It specifies CASSPRAGAYEQYF. The variable domain in full, completed from reference TRBV28 and TRBJ2-7, reads DVKVTQSSRYLVKRTGEKVFLECVQDMDHENMFWYRQDPGLGLRLIYFSYDVKMKEKGDIPEGYSVSREKKERFSLILESASTNQTSMYLCASSPRAGAYEQYFGPGTRLTVT.

V is TRBV7-6 and J is TRBJ1-5; TRBD1 matches 9 bases. CDR3 length equals 15 residues. The V and J ends lost 5 bases and 10 bases, in that order; junction bases with no gene match: 12. CDR1 and CDR2 from the germline V gene are SGHVS and FNYEAQ. CDR3 loop: CASSPQDGTGFPQHF. In nucleotides, the CDR3 is TGTGCCAGCAGCCCCCAAGACGGGACAGGGTTTCCCCAGCATTTT.

This clone was found a few times. The chain recombines TRBV27 with TRBJ2-7, with no clear D. Deletions cut 5 bases from V and 6 bases from J, with 11 bases between. This CDR3 contains 12 residues. Germline V gives CDR1 MNHEY, CDR2 SMNVEV (reference sequence). The CDR3 region has the DNA TGTGCCAGCAGTCCATACGGTCGCGAGCAGTACTTC. This sequence encodes CASSPYGREQYF.

The CDR3: CASVQGAGAGELFF. CDR3 in DNA: TGTGCCAGCGTACAGGGGGCTGGCGCCGGGGAGCTGTTTTTT. The V gene is TRBV25-1, the J gene TRBJ2-2; 9 bases map to TRBD1. Trimming at V came to 8 bases and at J to 6 bases, leaving 7 bases not matched to a gene. Germline CDR1 is MGHDK and CDR2 is SYGVNS. The CDR3 has 14 amino acids.

This chain joins TRBV7-6 and TRBJ1-1, with D possibly TRBD1 on 5 matching bases. Germline V lookup: CDR1 SGHVS, CDR2 FNYEAQ. CDR3 length: 14 residues. V was clipped by 1 base and J by 3 bases, with 9 bases between them. DNA for the CDR3: TGTGCCAGCAGCTTAGAGTTGGGGGACACTGAAGCTTTCTTT. The encoded protein is CASSLELGDTEAFF.

The chain has TRBV27 and TRBJ2-4; TRBD1 matches 7 bases. V was clipped by 5 bases and J by 7 bases; unmatched bases: 14. The CDR3 totals 16 residues. Germline values: CDR1 MNHEY, CDR2 SMNVEV (reference sequence). The CDR3 DNA is TGTGCCAGCAGTAAACGGACAGGCAAGCTGGGGAACATTCAGTACTTC. This translates into CASSKRTGKLGNIQYF.

This chain connects TRBV12-5 to TRBJ1-2, with no clear D. Germline CDR1 is LGHNT and CDR2 is FRNRAP. V was shortened by 6 bases and J by 3 bases, with 8 bases between the two germline ends. The CDR3 spans 12 residues. The chain's CDR3 is CASGLKDYGYTF. CDR3 in DNA: TGTGCTAGTGGCCTTAAAGACTATGGCTACACCTTC.

J is TRBJ2-7 and V is TRBV18; TRBD1 is a possible D gene (7 bases). CDR1 and CDR2 (germline): KGHSH, LQKENI. Trimming shortened V by 4 bases and J by 3 bases, and 16 bases separated the two germline ends. The length of the CDR3 is 15 residues. The CDR3 reads CASSRGAGGNYEQYF. The CDR3 DNA sequence: TGTGCCAGCTCACGGGGGGCAGGGGGAAACTACGAGCAGTACTTC.

V usage is TRBV30 and J usage is TRBJ2-1; tentative D call: TRBD2 (6 bases). From germline, CDR1 is GTSNPN and CDR2 SVGIG (reference sequence). V was pared by 5 bases and J by 2 bases, with 16 bases between. The CDR3 loop spans 15 amino acids. The CDR3 nucleotides read TGTGCCTGGGACAAGTTGGGGGGTGCCTACAATGAGCAGTTCTTC. This sequence encodes CAWDKLGGAYNEQFF.